Following are 24 T cell receptor beta chains from one sample sequenced in a study of blood T cell repertoires in COVID-19. The assay was immunoSEQ multiplex PCR, and TCRdb's table has in-frame clones only and misses some. The data hold some 530,000 clones, with roughly 88% observed a single time. The sample was peripheral blood. All receptors derive from a human donor in a cohort sampled during active COVID-19.

The chain uses TRBV7-2 and TRBJ1-5; perhaps TRBD1 as D (5 bases). Deletions cut 5 bases from V and 4 bases from J, with 12 bases between. This CDR3 has 14 amino acids. The germline V gene has CDR1 SGHTA and CDR2 FQGNSA. CDR3 region: CASSQNGGNQPQHF. DNA for the CDR3: TGTGCCAGCAGCCAAAATGGGGGGAATCAGCCCCAGCATTTT.

The chain is built from TRBV7-2 and TRBJ2-1; a possible D gene is TRBD2 (6 bases). Germline values: CDR1 SGHTA, CDR2 FQGNSA. This CDR3 has 13 amino acids. Trimming cost V 2 bases and J 10 bases, with 12 bases left between them. This chain's CDR3 is CASSLISGEEQFF. Written as DNA, the CDR3 is TGTGCCAGCAGCTTAATATCGGGAGAAGAGCAGTTCTTC.

This rearrangement joins TRBV4-2 to TRBJ1-4; 9 bases map to TRBD1. The CDR3 spans 17 residues. Per germline, CDR1 LGHNA and CDR2 YNFKEQ. The J segment lost 8 bases and the V segment lost 4 bases, leaving 14 bases of the junction unmatched. The CDR3, as DNA: TGTGCCAGCAGCCCTGATGAAACAGGGGGCGGCTACGAAAAACTGTTTTTT. It encodes CASSPDETGGGYEKLFF.

The chain carries TRBV19 and TRBJ2-7; D remains ambiguous. The CDR3 spans 13 residues. The germline gives CDR1 LNHDA, CDR2 SQIVND (reference sequence). V lost 2 bases and J 1 base, leaving 6 bases between the germline ends. CDR3 region: CASSITVSYEQYF. As DNA, the CDR3 is TGTGCCAGTAGTATAACGGTTTCCTACGAGCAGTACTTC.

The V call is TRBV15, the J call TRBJ2-7; D may be TRBD2 (7 bases). With 0 bases removed from V and 5 bases from J, the gap between germline ends came to 14 bases. CDR1 and CDR2 from the germline V gene are LNHNV and YYDKDF (reference sequence). The length of the CDR3 is 15 residues. The CDR3 loop is CATSRDRRGGDEQYF. Written as DNA, the CDR3 is TGTGCCACCAGCAGAGATAGGAGGGGGGGGGACGAGCAGTACTTC.

This chain links TRBV25-1 with TRBJ1-5; perhaps TRBD1 as D (5 bases). Germline loops: CDR1 MGHDK, CDR2 SYGVNS. Trimming removed 4 bases from V and 1 base from J, with 5 bases in between. This CDR3 contains 13 residues. The CDR3 loop is CASSAGSNQPQHF. The DNA for the CDR3 is TGTGCCAGCAGTGCAGGGAGCAATCAGCCCCAGCATTTT.

The rearrangement links TRBV7-3 to TRBJ1-2, with no clear D. This CDR3 comprises 14 residues. The germline V and J ends were trimmed by 3 bases and 4 bases, with 12 bases remaining between them. Germline V CDR1 and CDR2: SGHTA, FQGTGA. CDR3 region: CASSLAGLAYGYTF. The CDR3 nucleotides are TGTGCCAGCAGCTTGGCTGGGCTCGCCTATGGCTACACCTTC.

The chain carries TRBV19 and TRBJ1-1, with 9 bases fitting TRBD1. V was pared by 5 bases and J by 3 bases, with 10 bases of the junction left unmatched. CDR1 is LNHDA and CDR2 is SQIVND in the germline V gene (reference sequence). The CDR3 sequence is 16 residues long. In DNA form, the CDR3 reads TGTGCCAGTAGTCCCAGGGACAGGGTTAGAGACACTGAAGCTTTCTTT. Encoded protein: CASSPRDRVRDTEAFF. Full variable domain (rest looked up from reference TRBV19 and TRBJ1-1): DGGITQSPKYLFRKEGQNVTLSCEQNLNHDAMYWYRQDPGQGLRLIYYSQIVNDFQKGDIAEGYSVSREKKESFPLTVTSAQKNPTAFYLCASSPRDRVRDTEAFFGQGTRLTVV.

The chain recombines TRBV9 with TRBJ2-7; D perhaps matches TRBD1 (8 bases). The CDR3 is 15 residues long. Germline CDR1 SGDLS, CDR2 YYNGEE. V was clipped by 3 bases and J by 2 bases, with 15 bases between them. The CDR3 sequence: CASSEGGTGTYEQYF. CDR3 sequence (DNA): TGTGCCAGCAGCGAGGGAGGGACAGGAACCTACGAGCAGTACTTC.

V usage is TRBV3-1 (or the pseudogene TRBV3-2) and J usage is TRBJ2-1, with 7 bases fitting TRBD2. Germline CDR1 LGHDT, CDR2 YNNKEL (reference sequence). J was trimmed by 8 bases and V by 4 bases; bases with no gene match: 5. The CDR3 is 13 amino acids. The CDR3 loop is CASSLGLADEQFF. The CDR3 DNA is TGTGCCAGCAGCCTGGGGCTAGCGGATGAGCAGTTCTTC.

As regards this clone: Other nucleotide sequences from this sample produce the same CDR3. This chain links TRBV5-1 with TRBJ1-6; D unresolved. Germline lookup yields CDR1 SGHRS and CDR2 YFSETQ. The V gene lost 0 bases and the J gene lost 9 bases, with 10 bases spanning the gap. The CDR3 length is 14 residues. This chain's CDR3 is CASSLGGLGSPLHF. CDR3 in DNA: TGCGCCAGCAGCTTGGGAGGGCTGGGTTCACCCCTCCACTTT. The full variable domain, with the rest looked up from reference TRBV5-1 and TRBJ1-6, is KAGVTQTPRYLIKTRGQQVTLSCSPISGHRSVSWYQQTPGQGLQFLFEYFSETQRNKGNFPGRFSGRQFSNSRSEMNVSTLELGDSALYLCASSLGGLGSPLHFGNGTRLTVT.

The V call is TRBV27, the J call TRBJ2-2; the match to TRBD2 covers 7 bases. Germline loops: CDR1 MNHEY, CDR2 SMNVEV (reference sequence). The CDR3 is 15 amino acids. J lost 2 bases, V lost 6 bases, and 6 bases had no gene match. The DNA for the CDR3 is TGTGCCAGCAGATGGGGCGGGAGTAACACCGGGGAGCTGTTTTTT. It specifies CASRWGGSNTGELFF.

The rearrangement uses TRBV6-1 and TRBJ2-7; 12 nucleotides line up with TRBD2. V trimming: 4 bases; J trimming: 4 bases; junction bases outside the gene matches: 11. The CDR3 sequence is 17 residues long. Germline V gives CDR1 MNHNS, CDR2 SASEGT. In DNA, the CDR3 is TGTGCCAGCAGTGCGACGACGACCGGGACTAGCGGGTACGAGCAGTACTTC. Protein sequence: CASSATTTGTSGYEQYF.

V gene TRBV11-2 combines with J gene TRBJ1-2; perhaps TRBD1 as D (5 bases). Germline CDR1 is SGHAT and CDR2 is FQNNGV. The CDR3 loop spans 15 amino acids. Between the trimmed V and J ends, which lost 3 bases and 1 base, there was a span of 12 bases. The CDR3 nucleotides are TGTGCCAGCAGCTTGCTGACAGTCGTTAACTATGGCTACACCTTC. Translated, it gives CASSLLTVVNYGYTF.

The chain is built from TRBV28 and TRBJ1-4; TRBD1 matches 8 bases. Germline values: CDR1 MDHEN, CDR2 SYDVKM. J lost 4 bases, V lost 0 bases, and 1 base had no gene match. The CDR3 loop spans 15 amino acids. The CDR3 nucleotides are TGTGCCAGCAGTTTATGGACAGGGGTTAATGAAAAACTGTTTTTT. Translation gives CASSLWTGVNEKLFF.

The chain couples TRBV29-1 to TRBJ1-6; 7 bases are shared with TRBD1. The germline CDR1 and CDR2 sequences are SQVTM and ANQGSEA. V gave up 0 bases and J gave up 17 bases; unmatched junction bases: 10. This CDR3 spans 13 amino acids. The CDR3 DNA is TGCAGCGTTGAAGATCCGACAGGGACCCACATCCACTTT. Amino acids: CSVEDPTGTHIHF.

This chain uses TRBV5-5 with TRBJ2-7, with D perhaps TRBD2 (6 bases). V lost 4 bases, J lost 0 bases, and 14 bases lay in between. CDR1 is SGHKS, CDR2 YYEKEE, per germline (reference sequence). The CDR3 covers 15 residues. In DNA form, the CDR3 reads TGTGCCAGCAGCCCCCAGGCGGGGACCTCCTACGAGCAGTACTTC. Protein sequence: CASSPQAGTSYEQYF.

The V call is TRBV19, the J call TRBJ1-2; 11 bases map to TRBD1. Germline assignment: CDR1 LNHDA and CDR2 SQIVND (reference sequence). This CDR3 is 13 amino acids long. J lost 8 bases, V lost 11 bases, and 10 bases had no gene match. CDR3: CALRGTGGVGYTF. DNA of the CDR3: TGTGCCCTAAGGGGGACAGGGGGTGTCGGCTACACCTTC. Full variable domain (outside the CDR3, taken from reference TRBV19 and TRBJ1-2): DGGITQSPKYLFRKEGQNVTLSCEQNLNHDAMYWYRQDPGQGLRLIYYSQIVNDFQKGDIAEGYSVSREKKESFPLTVTSAQKNPTAFYLCALRGTGGVGYTFGSGTRLTVV.

This sequence joins TRBV9 and TRBJ2-3; 10 bases agree with TRBD2. Germline V gives CDR1 SGDLS, CDR2 YYNGEE. The trim removed 3 bases at V and 1 base at J, leaving 2 bases unmatched. The CDR3 length is 15 residues. The DNA of the CDR3 is TGTGCCAGCAGCGCCGGGACTAGCGGCACAGATACGCAGTATTTT. This encodes CASSAGTSGTDTQYF. The full variable domain, rest sourced from reference TRBV9 and TRBJ2-3, is DSGVTQTPKHLITATGQRVTLRCSPRSGDLSVYWYQQSLDQGLQFLIQYYNGEERAKGNILERFSAQQFPDLHSELNLSSLELGDSALYFCASSAGTSGTDTQYFGPGTRLTVL.

This clone was recorded only once. This rearrangement joins TRBV6-5 to TRBJ1-2, with 8 bases that match TRBD1. This CDR3 is 15 amino acids long. After removal of 6 bases from V and 4 bases from J, the junction contained 10 bases not matched to a gene. Germline loops: CDR1 MNHEY, CDR2 SVGAGI. The CDR3 DNA is TGTGCCAGCAGCAAAAGCGACAGGGGCACCTATGGCTACACCTTC. Translation: CASSKSDRGTYGYTF.

The chain recombines TRBV19 with TRBJ2-7; 8 bases line up with TRBD2. V gave up 5 bases and J gave up 5 bases; unmatched junction bases: 17. Germline loops: CDR1 LNHDA, CDR2 SQIVND (reference sequence). There are 17 residues in the CDR3. The CDR3 is CASSSPGLGGGWDEQYF. CDR3 nucleotide sequence: TGTGCCAGTAGTTCCCCCGGCCTCGGCGGGGGGTGGGACGAGCAGTACTTC.

This chain links TRBV21-1 with TRBJ2-7; the D call of TRBD2 is as the table states it, not checked on the DNA. TRBV21-1 represents a pseudogene. The CDR3 extends over 23 amino acids. CDR3 region: CASSRVSGTHGLAGEPTRYEQYF. CDR3 coding DNA: TGTGCCAGCAGCAGGGTCTCGGGGACCCATGGACTAGCGGGAGAACCCACACGCTACGAGCAGTACTTC.

V gene TRBV7-2 combines with J gene TRBJ1-2; D is ambiguous. In germline, CDR1 is SGHTA, CDR2 FQGNSA. The CDR3 totals 12 residues. V was shortened by 3 bases and J by 4 bases, with 6 bases between the two germline ends. Here the CDR3 reads CASSFGGYGYTF. The CDR3 coding sequence is TGTGCCAGCAGCTTCGGAGGCTATGGCTACACCTTC. Variable domain in full (rest from reference TRBV7-2 and TRBJ1-2): GAGVSQSPSNKVTEKGKDVELRCDPISGHTALYWYRQSLGQGLEFLIYFQGNSAPDKSGLPSDRFSAERTGGSVSTLTIQRTQQEDSAVYLCASSFGGYGYTFGSGTRLTVV.

This chain links TRBV7-2 with TRBJ2-5, with 9 bases identical to TRBD2. Germline V lookup: CDR1 SGHTA, CDR2 FQGNSA. V was pared by 4 bases and J by 1 base, with 13 bases of the junction left unmatched. This CDR3 comprises 18 residues. DNA of the CDR3: TGTGCCAGCAGCTCCACCTTCAGAGCTAGCGGGGCCCAAGAGACCCAGTACTTC. It specifies CASSSTFRASGAQETQYF.